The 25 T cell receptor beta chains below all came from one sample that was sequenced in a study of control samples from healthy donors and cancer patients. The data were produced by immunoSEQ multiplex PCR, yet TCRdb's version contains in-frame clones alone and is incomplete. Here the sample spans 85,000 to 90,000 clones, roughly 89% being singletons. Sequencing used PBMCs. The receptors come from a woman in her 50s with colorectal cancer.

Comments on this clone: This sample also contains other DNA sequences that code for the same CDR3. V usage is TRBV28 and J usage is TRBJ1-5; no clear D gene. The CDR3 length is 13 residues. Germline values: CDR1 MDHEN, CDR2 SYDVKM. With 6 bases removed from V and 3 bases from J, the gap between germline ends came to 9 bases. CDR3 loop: CASSDDNNQPQHF. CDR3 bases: TGTGCCAGCAGCGACGACAACAATCAGCCCCAGCATTTT. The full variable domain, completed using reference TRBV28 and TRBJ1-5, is DVKVTQSSRYLVKRTGEKVFLECVQDMDHENMFWYRQDPGLGLRLIYFSYDVKMKEKGDIPEGYSVSREKKERFSLILESASTNQTSMYLCASSDDNNQPQHFGDGTRLSIL.

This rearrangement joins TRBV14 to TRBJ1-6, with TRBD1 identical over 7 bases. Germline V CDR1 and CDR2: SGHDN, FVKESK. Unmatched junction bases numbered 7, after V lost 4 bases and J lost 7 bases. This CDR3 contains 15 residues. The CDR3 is CASSLTDRVNSPLHF. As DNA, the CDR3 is TGTGCCAGCAGCCTGACCGACAGGGTAAATTCACCCCTCCACTTT.

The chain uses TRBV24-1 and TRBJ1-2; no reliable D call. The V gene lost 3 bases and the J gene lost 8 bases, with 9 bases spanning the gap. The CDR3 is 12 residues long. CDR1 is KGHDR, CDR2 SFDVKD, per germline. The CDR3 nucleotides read TGTGCCACCAGTGATCCTTCAAGGGGCTACACCTTC. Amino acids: CATSDPSRGYTF.

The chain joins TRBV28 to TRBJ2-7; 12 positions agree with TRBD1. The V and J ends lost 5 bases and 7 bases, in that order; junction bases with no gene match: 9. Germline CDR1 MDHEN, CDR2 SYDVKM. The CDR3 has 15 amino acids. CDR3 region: CASSAPGQGAREQYV. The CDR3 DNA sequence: TGTGCCAGCAGTGCCCCGGGACAGGGGGCGCGTGAGCAGTACGTC.

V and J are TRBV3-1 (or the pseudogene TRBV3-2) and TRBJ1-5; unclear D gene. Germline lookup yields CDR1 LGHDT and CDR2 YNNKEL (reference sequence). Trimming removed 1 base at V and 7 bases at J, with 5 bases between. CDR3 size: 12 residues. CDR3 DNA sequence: TGTGCCAGCAGCCAAGGTGACCAGCCCCAGCATTTT. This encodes CASSQGDQPQHF.

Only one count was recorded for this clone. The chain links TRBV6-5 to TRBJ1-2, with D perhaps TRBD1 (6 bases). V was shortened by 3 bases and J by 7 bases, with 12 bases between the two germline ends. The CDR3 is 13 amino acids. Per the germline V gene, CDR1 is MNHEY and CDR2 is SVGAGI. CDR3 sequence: CASSYLGTSGYTF. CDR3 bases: TGTGCCAGCAGTTATCTAGGGACATCTGGCTACACCTTC.

The CDR3 DNA reads as TGCAGCGCAGGGGCGGAAGGCAATGAGCAGTTCTTC. Protein product: CSAGAEGNEQFF. J is TRBJ2-1 and V is TRBV29-1; a weak D match, TRBD1 (6 bases). V shed 7 bases and J shed 6 bases, with 13 bases lying between them. Germline V gene lookup returns CDR1 SQVTM and CDR2 ANQGSEA. The CDR3 runs 12 residues.

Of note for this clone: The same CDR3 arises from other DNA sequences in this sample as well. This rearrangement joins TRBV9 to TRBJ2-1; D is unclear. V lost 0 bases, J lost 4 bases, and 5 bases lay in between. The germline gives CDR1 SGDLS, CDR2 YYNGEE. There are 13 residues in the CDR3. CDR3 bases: TGTGCCAGCAGCGTAGGCGAATACAATGAGCAGTTCTTC. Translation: CASSVGEYNEQFF.

Here the CDR3 DNA reads TGTGCCAGCAGCTTAGCGTACAGGGGCCAAGAGACCCAGTACTTC. Residues: CASSLAYRGQETQYF. This chain uses TRBV7-9 with TRBJ2-5; 7 bases match TRBD1. The CDR3 runs to 15 residues. CDR1 is SEHNR and CDR2 is FQNEAQ in the germline V gene (reference sequence). V lost 0 bases, J lost 1 base, and 2 bases stayed unmatched.

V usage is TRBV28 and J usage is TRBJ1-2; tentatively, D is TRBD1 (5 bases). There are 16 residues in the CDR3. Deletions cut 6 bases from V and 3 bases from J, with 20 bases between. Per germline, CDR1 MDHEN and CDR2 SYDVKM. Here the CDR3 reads CASSLTHRTRHYGYTF. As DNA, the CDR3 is TGTGCCAGCAGCCTCACCCACCGGACAAGACACTATGGCTACACCTTC.

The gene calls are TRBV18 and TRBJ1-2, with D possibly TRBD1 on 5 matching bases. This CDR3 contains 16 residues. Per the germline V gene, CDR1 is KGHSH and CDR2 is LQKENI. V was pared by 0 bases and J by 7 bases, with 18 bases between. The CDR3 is CASSPPGRSGFGGYTF. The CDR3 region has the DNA TGTGCCAGCTCACCACCGGGGAGATCAGGGTTCGGTGGCTACACCTTC.

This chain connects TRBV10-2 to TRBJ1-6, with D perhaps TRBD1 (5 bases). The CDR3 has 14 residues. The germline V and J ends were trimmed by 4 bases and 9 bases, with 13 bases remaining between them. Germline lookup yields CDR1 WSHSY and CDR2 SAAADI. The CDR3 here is CASSVRGEGSPLHF. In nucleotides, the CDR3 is TGCGCCAGCAGTGTAAGGGGAGAGGGTTCACCCCTCCACTTT.

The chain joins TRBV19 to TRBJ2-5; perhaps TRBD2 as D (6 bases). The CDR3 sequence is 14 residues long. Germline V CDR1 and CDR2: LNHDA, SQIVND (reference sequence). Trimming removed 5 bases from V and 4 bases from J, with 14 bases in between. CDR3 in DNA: TGTGCCAGTAGTGGTGGGGGGTATCGAGAGACCCAGTACTTC. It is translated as CASSGGGYRETQYF.

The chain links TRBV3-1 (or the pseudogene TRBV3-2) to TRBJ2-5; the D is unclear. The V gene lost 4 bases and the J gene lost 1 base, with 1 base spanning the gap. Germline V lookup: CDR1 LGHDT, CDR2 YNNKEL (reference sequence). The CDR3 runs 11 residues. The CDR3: CASSPQETQYF. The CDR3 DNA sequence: TGTGCCAGCAGCCCCCAAGAGACCCAGTACTTC.

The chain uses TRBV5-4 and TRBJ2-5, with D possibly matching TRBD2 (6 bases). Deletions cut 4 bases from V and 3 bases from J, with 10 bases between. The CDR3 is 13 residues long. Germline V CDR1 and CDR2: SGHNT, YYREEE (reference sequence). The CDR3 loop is CASSIGTEETQYF. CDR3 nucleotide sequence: TGTGCCAGCAGCATCGGGACTGAAGAGACCCAGTACTTC. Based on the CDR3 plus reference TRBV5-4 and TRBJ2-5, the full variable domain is ETGVTQSPTHLIKTRGQQVTLRCSSQSGHNTVSWYQQALGQGPQFIFQYYREEENGRGNFPPRFSGLQFPNYSSELNVNALELDDSALYLCASSIGTEETQYFGPGTRLLVL.

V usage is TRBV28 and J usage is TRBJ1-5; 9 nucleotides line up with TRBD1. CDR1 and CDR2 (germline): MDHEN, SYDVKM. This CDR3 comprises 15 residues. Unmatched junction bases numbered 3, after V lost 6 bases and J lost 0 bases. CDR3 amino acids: CASSTGGHSNQPQHF. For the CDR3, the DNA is TGTGCCAGCAGCACAGGGGGCCATAGCAATCAGCCCCAGCATTTT.

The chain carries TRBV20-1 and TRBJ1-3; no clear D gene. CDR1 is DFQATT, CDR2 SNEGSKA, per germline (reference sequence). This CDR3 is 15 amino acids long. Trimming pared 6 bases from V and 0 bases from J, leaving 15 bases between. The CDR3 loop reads CSASRRASSGNTIYF. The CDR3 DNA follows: TGCAGTGCAAGTCGTCGGGCCTCCTCTGGAAACACCATATATTTT.

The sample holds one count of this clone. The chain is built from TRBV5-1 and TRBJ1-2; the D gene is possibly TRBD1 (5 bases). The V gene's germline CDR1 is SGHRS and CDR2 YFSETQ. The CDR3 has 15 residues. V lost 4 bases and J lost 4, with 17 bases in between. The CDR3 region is CASSPDRYPGYGYTF. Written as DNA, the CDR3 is TGCGCCAGCAGCCCTGACAGATACCCTGGCTATGGCTACACCTTC.

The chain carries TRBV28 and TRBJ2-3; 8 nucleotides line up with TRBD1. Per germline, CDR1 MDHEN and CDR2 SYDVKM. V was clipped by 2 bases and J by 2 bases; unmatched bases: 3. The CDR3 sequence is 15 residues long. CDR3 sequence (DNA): TGTGCCAGCAGTTTAGGGCAGGGGGCCACAGATACGCAGTATTTT. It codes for CASSLGQGATDTQYF.

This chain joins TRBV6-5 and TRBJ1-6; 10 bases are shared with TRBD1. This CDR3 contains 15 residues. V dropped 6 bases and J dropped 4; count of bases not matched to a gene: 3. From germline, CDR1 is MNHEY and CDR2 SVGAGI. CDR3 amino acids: CASSPDRGYNSPLHF. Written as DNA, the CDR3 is TGTGCCAGCAGCCCGGACAGGGGGTATAATTCACCCCTCCACTTT.

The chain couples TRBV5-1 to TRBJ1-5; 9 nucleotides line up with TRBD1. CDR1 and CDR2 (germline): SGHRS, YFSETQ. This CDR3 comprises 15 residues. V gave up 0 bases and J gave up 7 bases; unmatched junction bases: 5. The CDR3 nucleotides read TGCGCCAGCAGCTTGGGACAGGGGGACAAACAGCCCCAGCATTTT. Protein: CASSLGQGDKQPQHF.

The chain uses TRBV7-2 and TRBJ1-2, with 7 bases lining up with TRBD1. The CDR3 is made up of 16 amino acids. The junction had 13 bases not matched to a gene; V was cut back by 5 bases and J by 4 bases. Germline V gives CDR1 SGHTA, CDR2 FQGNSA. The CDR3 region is CASSPNSDRVGYGYTF. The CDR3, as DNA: TGTGCCAGCAGCCCGAATAGCGACAGGGTAGGCTATGGCTACACCTTC. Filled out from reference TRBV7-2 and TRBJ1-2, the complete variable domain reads GAGVSQSPSNKVTEKGKDVELRCDPISGHTALYWYRQSLGQGLEFLIYFQGNSAPDKSGLPSDRFSAERTGGSVSTLTIQRTQQEDSAVYLCASSPNSDRVGYGYTFGSGTRLTVV.

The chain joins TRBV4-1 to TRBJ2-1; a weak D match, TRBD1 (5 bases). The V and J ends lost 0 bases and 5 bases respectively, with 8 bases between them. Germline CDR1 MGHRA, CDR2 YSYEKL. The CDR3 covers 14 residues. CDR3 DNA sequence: TGCGCCAGCAGCCAAGAGGTGGGGCACAATGAGCAGTTCTTC. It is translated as CASSQEVGHNEQFF.

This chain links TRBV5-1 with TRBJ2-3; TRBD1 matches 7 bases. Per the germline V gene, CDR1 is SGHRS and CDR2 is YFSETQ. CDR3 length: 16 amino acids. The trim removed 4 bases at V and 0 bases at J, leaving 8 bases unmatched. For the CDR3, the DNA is TGCGCCAGCAGCGATGACAGGGTTCTTAGCACAGATACGCAGTATTTT. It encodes CASSDDRVLSTDTQYF.

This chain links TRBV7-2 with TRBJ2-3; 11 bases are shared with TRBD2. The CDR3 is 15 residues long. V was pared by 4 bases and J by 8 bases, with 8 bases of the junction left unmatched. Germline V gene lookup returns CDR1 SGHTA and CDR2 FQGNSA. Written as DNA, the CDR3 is TGTGCCAGCAGCTCCTTTAGCGGGGGGGCGGGTACGCAGTATTTT. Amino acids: CASSSFSGGAGTQYF.